The 30 T cell receptor beta chains in this list originate from one sample, sequenced in a study of CD8 T cells in Susac syndrome. Random hexamers were used to reverse transcribe the RNA input (0.5 to 1 ug). A single record per CDR3 protein comes from TCRdb applying MiXCR to the immunoSEQ multiplex PCR reads. The sample has more than 95,000 distinct CDR3 sequences, about 94% seen once. Sequenced: CD4+ T cells from PBMCs. These receptors came from a human donor in good health.

This chain links TRBV4-1 with TRBJ2-5, with unresolved D. The V end lost 0 bases, the J end lost 7 bases, and 12 bases lay between the germline ends. Looked up from germline, CDR1 is MGHRA and CDR2 is YSYEKL. This CDR3 has 14 residues. DNA of the CDR3: TGCGCCAGCAGCCAAGATCGGAAAACGGGGACCCAGTACTTC. Translating it yields CASSQDRKTGTQYF.

Only one count was recorded for this clonotype. This chain joins TRBV3-1 and TRBJ2-7; 8 bases are a match to TRBD2. V was pared by 1 base and J by 13 bases, with 12 bases of the junction left unmatched. Germline-derived CDR1 and CDR2 are LGHDT and YNNKEL (reference sequence). The CDR3 covers 14 residues. The CDR3 nucleotides read TGTGCCAGCAGCCAAGGGTCAACTAGCGGAAGCTGTTACTTC. Its protein is CASSQGSTSGSCYF.

The genes are TRBV5-1 and TRBJ2-3; TRBD2 matches at 11 bases. The CDR3 has 19 residues. Unmatched junction bases numbered 12, after V lost 3 bases and J lost 0 bases. Germline V gene sequence: CDR1 SGHRS, CDR2 YFSETQ. The CDR3 DNA sequence: TGCGCCAGCAGCTGGGGACGCTCAGGGACTAGCGGTAGCACAGATACGCAGTATTTT. This gives the protein CASSWGRSGTSGSTDTQYF.

The rearrangement links TRBV29-1 to TRBJ1-4; 7 bases match TRBD1. The germline V gene has CDR1 SQVTM and CDR2 ANQGSEA. After removal of 6 bases from V and 17 bases from J, the junction contained 12 bases not matched to a gene. CDR3 length equals 11 residues. CDR3 region: CSVHLRGQSFF. DNA for the CDR3: TGCAGCGTCCATCTTAGGGGACAGAGCTTTTTT.

The chain joins TRBV20-1 to TRBJ1-1; 7 nucleotides match TRBD1. Per germline, CDR1 DFQATT and CDR2 SNEGSKA (reference sequence). The CDR3 is made up of 16 amino acids. V lost 5 bases, J lost 0 bases, and 12 bases stayed unmatched. The CDR3 bases are TGCAGTGCTCCGACCGACAGGGCGGGGCTGAACACTGAAGCTTTCTTT. Its protein product is CSAPTDRAGLNTEAFF.

V gene TRBV6-5 combines with J gene TRBJ2-2; tentatively, D is TRBD1 (6 bases). The CDR3 is made up of 12 amino acids. Trimming shortened V by 6 bases and J by 9 bases, and 11 bases separated the two germline ends. Germline CDR1 is MNHEY and CDR2 is SVGAGI. The CDR3 DNA sequence: TGTGCCAGCAGCCGTACAGGGCGGGAGCTGTTTTTT. Protein: CASSRTGRELFF.

The genes are TRBV5-4 and TRBJ2-2; TRBD1 agrees at 7 bases. This CDR3 is built from 15 residues. Germline CDR1 and CDR2: SGHNT and YYREEE (reference sequence). Losses at the gene ends were 4 bases for V and 1 base for J; bases not matched to a gene: 4. CDR3 protein: CASSIWDRNTGELFF. The DNA for the CDR3 is TGTGCCAGCAGCATCTGGGACAGGAACACCGGGGAGCTGTTTTTT.

The chain couples TRBV7-9 to TRBJ2-1; D is perhaps TRBD1 (7 bases). V dropped 5 bases and J dropped 15 bases, with 29 bases sitting between them. This CDR3 region has 16 residues. In germline, CDR1 is SEHNR, CDR2 FQNEAQ (reference sequence). CDR3 residues: CASSPGVWAGGQSAFF. CDR3 DNA sequence: TGTGCCAGCAGCCCGGGGGTTTGGGCAGGGGGGCAATCCGCGTTCTTC.

This chain uses TRBV20-1 with TRBJ1-2, with 9 bases fitting TRBD1. Germline V lookup: CDR1 DFQATT, CDR2 SNEGSKA (reference sequence). The CDR3 spans 15 residues. The V gene end was trimmed by 1 base and the J gene end by 2 bases; junction bases not matched to a gene: 5. CDR3 nucleotides: TGCAGTGCTAGAGGATTCGGACAGGGGAACTATGGCTACACCTTC. It codes for CSARGFGQGNYGYTF.

The V gene is TRBV29-1, the J gene TRBJ2-5; D call uncertain. In germline, CDR1 is SQVTM, CDR2 ANQGSEA. V lost 7 bases to trimming and J lost 5 bases, with 14 bases between them. This CDR3 is 12 amino acids long. The CDR3 protein is CSGVGDTETQYF. As DNA, the CDR3 is TGCAGCGGAGTTGGGGATACGGAGACCCAGTACTTC.

This sequence joins TRBV24-1 and TRBJ2-1; TRBD1 aligns across 9 bases. Germline V gives CDR1 KGHDR, CDR2 SFDVKD. The CDR3 runs to 15 residues. The V gene end was trimmed by 4 bases and the J gene end by 10 bases; junction bases not matched to a gene: 10. CDR3 DNA sequence: TGTGCCACCAGTGACCCGGGACAGGGTATAGTGGAGCAGTTCTTC. It is translated as CATSDPGQGIVEQFF.

The genes are TRBV7-2 and TRBJ1-3, with a tentative D call TRBD1 (6 bases). Germline lookup yields CDR1 SGHTA and CDR2 FQGNSA. The CDR3 sequence is 16 residues long. The V end lost 3 bases, the J end lost 0 bases, and 12 bases lay between the germline ends. Written as DNA, the CDR3 is TGTGCCAGCAGCTTGAATACAGGGATCTCTGGAAACACCATATATTTT. It codes for CASSLNTGISGNTIYF. Looking up the rest from reference TRBV7-2 and TRBJ1-3 gives the full variable domain: GAGVSQSPSNKVTEKGKDVELRCDPISGHTALYWYRQSLGQGLEFLIYFQGNSAPDKSGLPSDRFSAERTGGSVSTLTIQRTQQEDSAVYLCASSLNTGISGNTIYFGEGSWLTVV.

V gene TRBV12-3 or TRBV12-4 combines with J gene TRBJ1-5, with D possibly TRBD1 on 6 matching bases. The CDR3 sequence is 12 residues long. With 9 bases removed from V and 5 bases from J, the gap between germline ends came to 11 bases. The CDR3 reads CASTGSDQPQHF. CDR3 nucleotide sequence: TGTGCCAGTACAGGGTCAGATCAGCCCCAGCATTTT.

This sequence joins TRBV29-1 and TRBJ2-1; 10 bases are shared with TRBD1. The trim removed 7 bases at V and 3 bases at J, leaving 0 bases unmatched. This CDR3 has 12 amino acids. Germline V gives CDR1 SQVTM, CDR2 ANQGSEA. In DNA, the CDR3 is TGCAGCGGGGACAGGGGCTACAATGAGCAGTTCTTC. It translates to CSGDRGYNEQFF.

This clonotype was counted a single time. The chain combines TRBV29-1 with TRBJ1-1, with TRBD1 matching 11 bases. In germline, CDR1 is SQVTM, CDR2 ANQGSEA. J gave up 4 bases and V 6 bases, and 4 bases lay outside the gene matches. This CDR3 spans 13 amino acids. CDR3 sequence: CSVRDRGSTEAFF. As DNA, the CDR3 is TGCAGCGTCCGGGACAGGGGGTCCACTGAAGCTTTCTTT. The complete variable domain, with remaining parts taken from reference TRBV29-1 and TRBJ1-1, reads SAVISQKPSRDICQRGTSLTIQCQVDSQVTMMFWYRQQPGQSLTLIATANQGSEATYESGFVIDKFPISRPNLTFSTLTVSNMSPEDSSIYLCSVRDRGSTEAFFGQGTRLTVV.

V gene TRBV20-1 combines with J gene TRBJ2-1; 9 nucleotides line up with TRBD2. The CDR3 extends over 14 amino acids. The trim removed 4 bases at V and 3 bases at J, leaving 4 bases unmatched. Germline CDR1 reads DFQATT; CDR2 reads SNEGSKA (reference sequence). Here the CDR3 DNA reads TGCAGTGCTACCAGACTAGCGGACTACAATGAGCAGTTCTTC. This gives the protein CSATRLADYNEQFF.

Here the CDR3 reads CATSDPGTGPSTDTQYF. The CDR3 bases are TGTGCCACCAGTGATCCCGGGACAGGACCGAGCACAGATACGCAGTATTTT. This chain uses TRBV24-1 with TRBJ2-3, with 8 bases lining up with TRBD1. V dropped 3 bases and J dropped 0; count of bases not matched to a gene: 7. CDR3 size: 17 residues. CDR1 KGHDR and CDR2 SFDVKD come from the germline V gene.

The chain has TRBV4-2 and TRBJ2-1, with unresolved D. V was cut by 0 bases and J by 9 bases, with 15 bases left in between. CDR1 LGHNA and CDR2 YNFKEQ come from the germline V gene. This CDR3 is 15 amino acids long. CDR3 in amino acids: CASSQDRRSNREQFF. CDR3 bases: TGTGCCAGCAGCCAAGATCGCCGTAGTAACCGTGAGCAGTTCTTC.

This clonotype has only one observation. This chain links TRBV20-1 with TRBJ1-3, with D unclear. The CDR3 runs 14 residues. Germline loops: CDR1 DFQATT, CDR2 SNEGSKA (reference sequence). V lost 6 bases to trimming and J lost 0 bases, with 12 bases between them. The CDR3 region is CSARAPNSGNTIYF. Here the CDR3 DNA reads TGCAGTGCGAGGGCCCCGAACTCTGGAAACACCATATATTTT.

The chain has TRBV10-3 and TRBJ1-2, with D unclear. V lost 4 bases and J lost 1, with 16 bases in between. This CDR3 spans 16 amino acids. Germline loops: CDR1 ENHRY, CDR2 SYGVKD. CDR3 region: CAISAAGGFDNYGYTF. In nucleotides, the CDR3 is TGTGCCATCAGTGCCGCGGGAGGATTTGATAACTATGGCTACACCTTC.

Details on this clonotype: The junction and the germline gene differ at one end; a read error may be behind it. The genes are TRBV6-2 or TRBV6-3 and TRBJ1-2; D is undetermined. The germline gives CDR1 MNHEY, CDR2 SVGEGT. The CDR3 runs 12 residues. The CDR3 spells CATSGPADGYTF. For the CDR3, the DNA is TGTGCCACCAGTGGGCCGGCTGATGGCTACACCTTC.

This chain links TRBV6-2 or TRBV6-3 with TRBJ2-2, with 10 bases that match TRBD2. The CDR3 spans 15 residues. The V and J ends lost 8 bases and 3 bases, in that order; junction bases with no gene match: 6. CDR1 and CDR2 from the germline V gene are MNHEY and SVGEGT. The CDR3 nucleotides read TGTGCCAGCGGCAACGGACTAGCGGACACCGGGGAGCTGTTTTTT. This sequence encodes CASGNGLADTGELFF.

In its sample, this clonotype was seen once. The chain is built from TRBV29-1 and TRBJ2-3; 8 bases fit TRBD2. The CDR3 runs 12 residues. Germline CDR1 SQVTM, CDR2 ANQGSEA. The V and J ends lost 7 bases and 2 bases, in that order; junction bases with no gene match: 2. CDR3 protein: CSELAATDTQYF. The CDR3 DNA sequence: TGCAGCGAACTAGCGGCCACAGATACGCAGTATTTT.

The V call is TRBV7-2, the J call TRBJ2-7, with no clear D. CDR3 length: 14 residues. V was clipped by 1 base and J by 3 bases, with 10 bases between them. Germline-derived CDR1 and CDR2 are SGHTA and FQGNSA. The CDR3 spells CASSLDGSVYEQYF. CDR3 coding DNA: TGTGCCAGCAGCTTAGACGGATCGGTCTACGAGCAGTACTTC.

The rearrangement joins TRBV20-1 to TRBJ2-3; 10 nucleotides align to TRBD2. The CDR3 runs 14 residues. Trimming removed 6 bases from V and 6 bases from J; junction bases left unmatched: 9. The germline CDR1 and CDR2 sequences are DFQATT and SNEGSKA (reference sequence). CDR3 DNA sequence: TGCAGTGCCCCGGCTAGCGGGAGTACCGATACGCAGTATTTT. It encodes CSAPASGSTDTQYF.

The gene calls are TRBV29-1 and TRBJ2-3, with 9 positions matching TRBD2. Germline CDR1 is SQVTM and CDR2 is ANQGSEA. V lost 3 bases to trimming and J lost 3 bases; unmatched junction nucleotides: 1. The CDR3 is 13 residues long. The CDR3 DNA reads as TGCAGCGTTGAGCTAGCGGGAACAGATACGCAGTATTTT. This encodes CSVELAGTDTQYF.

The rearrangement joins TRBV3-1 to TRBJ2-7; perhaps TRBD1 as D (6 bases). The ends were cut back, 0 bases at V and 3 bases at J, with 9 bases in the middle. Germline CDR1 is LGHDT and CDR2 is YNNKEL (reference sequence). CDR3 length: 14 amino acids. CDR3 sequence: CASSQERDNYEQYF. CDR3 nucleotides: TGTGCCAGCAGCCAAGAACGGGACAACTACGAGCAGTACTTC.

V gene TRBV30 combines with J gene TRBJ2-1; either TRBD1 or TRBD2 may fit D (5 bases each). This CDR3 has 14 amino acids. The germline V gene has CDR1 GTSNPN and CDR2 SVGIG (reference sequence). The V end lost 3 bases, the J end lost 8 bases, and 17 bases lay between the germline ends. Written as DNA, the CDR3 is TGTGCCTGGAGCGTAGGGGAGTCGTTCGATGAGCAGTTCTTC. It translates to CAWSVGESFDEQFF.

The chain couples TRBV20-1 to TRBJ2-1; D remains unclear. Trimming cost V 0 bases and J 1 base, with 13 bases left between them. This CDR3 is 16 amino acids long. From germline, CDR1 is DFQATT and CDR2 SNEGSKA (reference sequence). CDR3 loop: CSARDGRSYSYNEQFF. CDR3 DNA: TGCAGTGCTAGAGATGGAAGGAGCTATTCCTACAATGAGCAGTTCTTC.

The CDR3 region is CSAFKRTSGRSDEQFF. The CDR3 DNA is TGCAGTGCTTTTAAACGGACTAGCGGGAGAAGTGATGAGCAGTTCTTC. V gene TRBV20-1 combines with J gene TRBJ2-1, with TRBD2 matching 13 bases. Germline V gene data show CDR1 as DFQATT and CDR2 as SNEGSKA (reference sequence). V shed 5 bases, J shed 8 bases, and the junction held 12 bases outside the gene matches. CDR3 size: 16 residues.